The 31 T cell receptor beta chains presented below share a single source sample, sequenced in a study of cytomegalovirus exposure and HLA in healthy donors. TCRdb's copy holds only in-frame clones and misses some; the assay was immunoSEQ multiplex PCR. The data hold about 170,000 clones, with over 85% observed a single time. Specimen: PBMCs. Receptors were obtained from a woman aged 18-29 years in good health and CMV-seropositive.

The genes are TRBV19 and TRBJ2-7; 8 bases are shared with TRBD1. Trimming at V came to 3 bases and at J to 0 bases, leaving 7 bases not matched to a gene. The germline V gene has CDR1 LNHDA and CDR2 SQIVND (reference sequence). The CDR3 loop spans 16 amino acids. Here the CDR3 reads CASSMDRDRPSYEQYF. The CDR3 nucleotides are TGTGCCAGTAGTATGGACCGGGACAGGCCCTCCTACGAGCAGTACTTC. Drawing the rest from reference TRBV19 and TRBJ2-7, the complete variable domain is DGGITQSPKYLFRKEGQNVTLSCEQNLNHDAMYWYRQDPGQGLRLIYYSQIVNDFQKGDIAEGYSVSREKKESFPLTVTSAQKNPTAFYLCASSMDRDRPSYEQYFGPGTRLTVT.

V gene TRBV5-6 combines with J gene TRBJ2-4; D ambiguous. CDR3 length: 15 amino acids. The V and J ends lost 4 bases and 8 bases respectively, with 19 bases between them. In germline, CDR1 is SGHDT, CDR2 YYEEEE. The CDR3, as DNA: TGTGCCAGCAGCCTGTGGCAGGCAGGTACGGACATTCAGTACTTC. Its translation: CASSLWQAGTDIQYF.

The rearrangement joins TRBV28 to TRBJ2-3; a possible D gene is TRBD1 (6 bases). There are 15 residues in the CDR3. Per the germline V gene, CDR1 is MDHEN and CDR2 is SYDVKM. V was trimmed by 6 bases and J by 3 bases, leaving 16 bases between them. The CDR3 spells CASREQGRGTDTQYF. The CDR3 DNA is TGTGCCAGCAGAGAACAGGGTCGAGGGACAGATACGCAGTATTTT.

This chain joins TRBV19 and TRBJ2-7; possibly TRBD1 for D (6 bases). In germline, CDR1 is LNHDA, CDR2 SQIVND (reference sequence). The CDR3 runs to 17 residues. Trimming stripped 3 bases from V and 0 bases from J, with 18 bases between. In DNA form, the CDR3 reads TGTGCCAGTAGTATCTGGGCAGGGGCTTCAAGCTCCTACGAGCAGTACTTC. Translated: CASSIWAGASSSYEQYF.

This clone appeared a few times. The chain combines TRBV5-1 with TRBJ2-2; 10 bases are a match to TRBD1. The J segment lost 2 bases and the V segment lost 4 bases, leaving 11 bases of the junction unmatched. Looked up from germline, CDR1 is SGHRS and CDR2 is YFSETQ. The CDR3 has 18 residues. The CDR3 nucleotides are TGCGCCAGCAGCAGATCGGTTGGGACAGGGGTCAACACCGGGGAGCTGTTTTTT. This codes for CASSRSVGTGVNTGELFF.

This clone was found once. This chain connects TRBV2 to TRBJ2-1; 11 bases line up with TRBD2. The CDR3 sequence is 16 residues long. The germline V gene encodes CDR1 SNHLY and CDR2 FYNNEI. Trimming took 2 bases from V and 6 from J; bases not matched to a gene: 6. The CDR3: CASSESLLAGGNEQFF. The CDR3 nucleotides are TGTGCCAGCAGTGAAAGTTTGCTAGCGGGAGGCAATGAGCAGTTCTTC.

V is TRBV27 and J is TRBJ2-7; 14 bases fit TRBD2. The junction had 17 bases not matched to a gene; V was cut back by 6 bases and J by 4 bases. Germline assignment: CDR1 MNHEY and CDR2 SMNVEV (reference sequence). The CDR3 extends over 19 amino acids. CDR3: CASRVQLPGLAGAHYEQYF. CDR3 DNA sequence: TGTGCCAGCAGAGTTCAACTACCGGGACTAGCGGGAGCTCATTACGAGCAGTACTTC.

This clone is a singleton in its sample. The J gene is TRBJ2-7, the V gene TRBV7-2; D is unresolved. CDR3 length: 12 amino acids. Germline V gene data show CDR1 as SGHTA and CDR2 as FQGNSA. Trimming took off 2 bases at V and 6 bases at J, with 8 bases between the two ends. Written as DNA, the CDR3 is TGTGCCAGCAGCTTACATACGGGCGAGCAGTACTTC. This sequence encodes CASSLHTGEQYF.

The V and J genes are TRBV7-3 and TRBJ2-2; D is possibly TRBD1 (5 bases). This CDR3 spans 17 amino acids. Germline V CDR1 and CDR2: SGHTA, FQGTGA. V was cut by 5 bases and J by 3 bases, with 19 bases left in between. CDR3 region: CASSPQIGVRDTGELFF. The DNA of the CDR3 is TGTGCCAGCAGCCCCCAAATAGGGGTTCGGGACACCGGGGAGCTGTTTTTT.

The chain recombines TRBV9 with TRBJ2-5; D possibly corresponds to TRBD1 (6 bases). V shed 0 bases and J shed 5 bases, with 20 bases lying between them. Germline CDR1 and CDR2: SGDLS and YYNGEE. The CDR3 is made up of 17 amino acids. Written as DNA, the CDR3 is TGTGCCAGCAGCGTAGTGGGAGAGGCAGGGGTATGGGAGACCCAGTACTTC. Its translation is CASSVVGEAGVWETQYF.

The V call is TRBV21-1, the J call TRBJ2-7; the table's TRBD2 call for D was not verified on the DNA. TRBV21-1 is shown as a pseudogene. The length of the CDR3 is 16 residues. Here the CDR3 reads CASRTAEEWKTYEQYF. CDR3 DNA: TGTGCCAGCAGGACCGCTGAGGAGTGGAAAACCTACGAGCAGTACTTC.

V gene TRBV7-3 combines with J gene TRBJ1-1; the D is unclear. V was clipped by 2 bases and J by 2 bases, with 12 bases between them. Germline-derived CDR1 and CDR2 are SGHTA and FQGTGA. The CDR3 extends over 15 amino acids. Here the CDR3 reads CASSLSGGDNTEAFF. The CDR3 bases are TGTGCCAGCAGCTTATCCGGCGGGGATAACACTGAAGCTTTCTTT.

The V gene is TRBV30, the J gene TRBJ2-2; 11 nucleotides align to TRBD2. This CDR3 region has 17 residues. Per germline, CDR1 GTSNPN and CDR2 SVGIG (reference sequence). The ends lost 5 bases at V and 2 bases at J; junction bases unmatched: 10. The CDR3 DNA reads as TGTGCCTGGCCAGTACCGGGGACTAGCGGAAACACCGGGGAGCTGTTTTTT. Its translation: CAWPVPGTSGNTGELFF.

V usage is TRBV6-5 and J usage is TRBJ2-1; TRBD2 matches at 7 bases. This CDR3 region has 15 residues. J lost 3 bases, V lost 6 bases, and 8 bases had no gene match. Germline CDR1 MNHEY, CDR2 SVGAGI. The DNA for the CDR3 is TGTGCCAGCAGCCCAAGCGGGACCAGCTACAATGAGCAGTTCTTC. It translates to CASSPSGTSYNEQFF.

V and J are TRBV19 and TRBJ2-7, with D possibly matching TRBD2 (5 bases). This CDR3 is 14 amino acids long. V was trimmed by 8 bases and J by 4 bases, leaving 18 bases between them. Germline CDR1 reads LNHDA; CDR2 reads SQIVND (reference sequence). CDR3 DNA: TGTGCCAGTGCGCCGGTAGACTACCAATACGAGCAGTACTTC. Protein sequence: CASAPVDYQYEQYF. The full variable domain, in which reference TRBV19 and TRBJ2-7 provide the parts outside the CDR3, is DGGITQSPKYLFRKEGQNVTLSCEQNLNHDAMYWYRQDPGQGLRLIYYSQIVNDFQKGDIAEGYSVSREKKESFPLTVTSAQKNPTAFYLCASAPVDYQYEQYFGPGTRLTVT.

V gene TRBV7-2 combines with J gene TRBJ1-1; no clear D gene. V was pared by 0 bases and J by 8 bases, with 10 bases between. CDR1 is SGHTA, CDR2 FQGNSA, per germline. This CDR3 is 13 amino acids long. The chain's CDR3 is CASSLAEMPEAFF. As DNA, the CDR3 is TGTGCCAGCAGCTTAGCAGAGATGCCAGAAGCTTTCTTT.

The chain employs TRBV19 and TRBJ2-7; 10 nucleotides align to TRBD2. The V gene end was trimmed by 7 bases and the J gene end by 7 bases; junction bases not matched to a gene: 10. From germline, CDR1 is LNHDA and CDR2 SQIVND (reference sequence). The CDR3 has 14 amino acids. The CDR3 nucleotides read TGTGCCAGTAAGGAGCGGGAGGGCCGTGGTGAGCAGTACTTC. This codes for CASKEREGRGEQYF.

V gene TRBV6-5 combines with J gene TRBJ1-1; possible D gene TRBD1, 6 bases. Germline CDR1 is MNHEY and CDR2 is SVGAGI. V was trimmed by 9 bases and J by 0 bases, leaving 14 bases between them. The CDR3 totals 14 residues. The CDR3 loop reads CASRPGTMNTEAFF. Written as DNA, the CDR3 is TGTGCCAGTCGACCCGGGACAATGAACACTGAAGCTTTCTTT.

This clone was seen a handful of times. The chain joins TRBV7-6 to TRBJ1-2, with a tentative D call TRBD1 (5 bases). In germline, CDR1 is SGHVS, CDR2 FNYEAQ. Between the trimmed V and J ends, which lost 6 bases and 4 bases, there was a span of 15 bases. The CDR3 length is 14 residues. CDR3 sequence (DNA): TGTGCCAGCAGTCCCGGACGGGGGTCCTATGGCTACACCTTC. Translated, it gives CASSPGRGSYGYTF.

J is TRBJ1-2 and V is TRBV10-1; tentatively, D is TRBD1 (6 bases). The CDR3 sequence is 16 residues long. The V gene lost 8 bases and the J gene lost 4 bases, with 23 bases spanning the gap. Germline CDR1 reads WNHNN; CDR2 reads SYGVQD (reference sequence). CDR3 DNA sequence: TGCGCCAGCCCCCGGGACACCCGGGTTTTTTTCTATGGCTACACCTTC. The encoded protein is CASPRDTRVFFYGYTF.

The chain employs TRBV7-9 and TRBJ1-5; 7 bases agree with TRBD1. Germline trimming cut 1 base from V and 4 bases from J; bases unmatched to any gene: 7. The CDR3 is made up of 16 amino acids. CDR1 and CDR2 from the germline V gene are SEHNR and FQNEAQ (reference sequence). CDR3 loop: CASSLGFGTDNQPQHF. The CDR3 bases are TGTGCCAGCAGCTTAGGATTCGGGACAGATAATCAGCCCCAGCATTTT.

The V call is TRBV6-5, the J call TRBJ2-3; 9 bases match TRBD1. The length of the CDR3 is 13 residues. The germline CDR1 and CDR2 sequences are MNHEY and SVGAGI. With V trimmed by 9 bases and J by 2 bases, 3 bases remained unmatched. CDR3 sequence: CASTGGPTDTQYF. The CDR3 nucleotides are TGTGCCAGTACAGGGGGCCCCACAGATACGCAGTATTTT.

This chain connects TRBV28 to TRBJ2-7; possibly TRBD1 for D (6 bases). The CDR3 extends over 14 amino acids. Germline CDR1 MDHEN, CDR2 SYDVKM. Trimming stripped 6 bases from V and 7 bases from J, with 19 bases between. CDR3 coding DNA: TGTGCCAGCAGCGCACAGGGAACCACGGGGGAGCAGTACTTC. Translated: CASSAQGTTGEQYF.

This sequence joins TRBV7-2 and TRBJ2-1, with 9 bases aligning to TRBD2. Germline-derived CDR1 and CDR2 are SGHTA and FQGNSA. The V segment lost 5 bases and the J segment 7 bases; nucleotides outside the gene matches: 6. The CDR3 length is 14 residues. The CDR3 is CASSLPSGTNEQFF. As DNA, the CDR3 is TGTGCCAGCAGCCTTCCTAGCGGGACAAATGAGCAGTTCTTC.

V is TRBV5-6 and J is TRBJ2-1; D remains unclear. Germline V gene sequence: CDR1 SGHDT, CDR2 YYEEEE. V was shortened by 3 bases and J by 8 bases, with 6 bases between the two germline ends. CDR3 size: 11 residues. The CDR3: CASSSVDEQFF. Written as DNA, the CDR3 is TGTGCCAGCAGCTCAGTGGATGAGCAGTTCTTC. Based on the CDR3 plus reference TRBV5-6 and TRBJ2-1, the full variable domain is DAGVTQSPTHLIKTRGQQVTLRCSPKSGHDTVSWYQQALGQGPQFIFQYYEEEERQRGNFPDRFSGHQFPNYSSELNVNALLLGDSALYLCASSSVDEQFFGPGTRLTVL.

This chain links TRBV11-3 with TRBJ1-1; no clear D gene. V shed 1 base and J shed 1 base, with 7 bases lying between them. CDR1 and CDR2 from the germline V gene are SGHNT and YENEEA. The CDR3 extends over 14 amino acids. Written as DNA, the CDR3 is TGTGCCAGCAGCTTAGGCCGGGGGAACACTGAAGCTTTCTTT. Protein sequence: CASSLGRGNTEAFF.

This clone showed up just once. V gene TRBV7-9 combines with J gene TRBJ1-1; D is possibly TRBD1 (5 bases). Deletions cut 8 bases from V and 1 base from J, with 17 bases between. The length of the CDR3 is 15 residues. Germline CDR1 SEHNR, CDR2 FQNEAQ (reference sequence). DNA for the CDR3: TGTGCCAGCCAACGGCCCGGGGGAGCGAACACTGAAGCTTTCTTT. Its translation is CASQRPGGANTEAFF. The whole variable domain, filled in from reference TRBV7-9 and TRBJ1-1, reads DTGVSQNPRHKITKRGQNVTFRCDPISEHNRLYWYRQTLGQGPEFLTYFQNEAQLEKSRLLSDRFSAERPKGSFSTLEIQRTEQGDSAMYLCASQRPGGANTEAFFGQGTRLTVV.

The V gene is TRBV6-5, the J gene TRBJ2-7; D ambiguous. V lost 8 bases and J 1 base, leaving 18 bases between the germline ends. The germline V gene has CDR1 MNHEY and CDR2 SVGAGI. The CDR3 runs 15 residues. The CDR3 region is CASSLTISPSYEQYF. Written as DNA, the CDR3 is TGTGCCAGCTCCCTAACCATTTCTCCTTCCTACGAGCAGTACTTC.

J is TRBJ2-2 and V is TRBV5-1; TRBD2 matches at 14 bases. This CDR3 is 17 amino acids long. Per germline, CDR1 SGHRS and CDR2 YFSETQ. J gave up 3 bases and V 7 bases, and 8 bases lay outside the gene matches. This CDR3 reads CASLSGTSGSHTGELFF. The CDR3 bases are TGCGCCAGCCTCTCCGGGACTAGCGGGAGTCACACCGGGGAGCTGTTTTTT.

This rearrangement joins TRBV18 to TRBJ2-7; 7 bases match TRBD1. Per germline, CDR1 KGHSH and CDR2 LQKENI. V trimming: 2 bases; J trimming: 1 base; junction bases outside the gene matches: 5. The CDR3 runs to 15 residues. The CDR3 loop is CASSPEPGGSYEQYF. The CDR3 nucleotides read TGTGCCAGCTCACCAGAACCAGGGGGATCCTACGAGCAGTACTTC.

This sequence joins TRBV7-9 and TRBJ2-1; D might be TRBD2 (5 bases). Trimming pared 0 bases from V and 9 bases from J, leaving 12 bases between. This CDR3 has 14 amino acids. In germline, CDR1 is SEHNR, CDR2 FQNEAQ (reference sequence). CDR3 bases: TGTGCCAGCAGCTTAGCGTCTAGCCTGGGTGAGCAGTTCTTC. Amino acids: CASSLASSLGEQFF.